This record concerns one T cell receptor (beta chain) sequence. Antigen specificity is unknown. This sample was taken from a study of CD4 T cells in relation to SARS-CoV-2 and coronaviruses. Study in general: Controls used an HIV-1 Nef peptide pool or no peptide.

Measured with immunoSEQ multiplex PCR; TCRdb has only the in-frame clones, and not every one. The sample consists of about 18,000 clones, 70% to 85% of them appearing once. Germline V gives CDR1 SGHNT, CDR2 YYREEE (reference sequence). The CDR3 totals 12 residues. Trimming left V 2 bases short and J 7 bases short, with 9 bases between. Unexposed donor CD4+ T cells date from about 2011-2019, before the COVID-19 pandemic. The cells were cultured for approximately 10 days before CD4+ T cells were isolated. Unexposed-donor CD4+ T cells were probed with SARS-CoV-2 S/N and four cold-coronavirus spikes, cells permitting.

V gene TRBV5-4 combines with J gene TRBJ1-1; D remains ambiguous. Material for sequencing was CD4+ T cells from PBMCs, cultured in vitro. The sequence was obtained from a human donor in good health. In DNA, the CDR3 is TGTGCCAGCAGCTTCGACGGATTTGAAGCTTTCTTT. Translated, it gives CASSFDGFEAFF.